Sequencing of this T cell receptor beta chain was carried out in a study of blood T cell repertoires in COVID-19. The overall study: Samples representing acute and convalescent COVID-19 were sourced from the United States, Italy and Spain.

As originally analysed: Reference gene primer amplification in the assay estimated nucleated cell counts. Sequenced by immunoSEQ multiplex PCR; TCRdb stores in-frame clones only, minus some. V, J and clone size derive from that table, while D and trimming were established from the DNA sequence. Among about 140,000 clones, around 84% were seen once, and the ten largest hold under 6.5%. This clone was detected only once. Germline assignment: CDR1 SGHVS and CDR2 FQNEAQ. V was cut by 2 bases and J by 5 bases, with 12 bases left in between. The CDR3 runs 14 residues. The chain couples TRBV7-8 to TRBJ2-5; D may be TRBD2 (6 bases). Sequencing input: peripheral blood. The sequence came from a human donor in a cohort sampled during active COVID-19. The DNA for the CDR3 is TGTGCCAGCAGCTTAACCTCTAGCGTGGAGACCCAGTACTTC. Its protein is CASSLTSSVETQYF.